These 5 T cell receptor beta chains were sequenced from one sample in a study of Tregs in tolerant kidney transplant recipients. Produced via immunoSEQ multiplex PCR; TCRdb's table is partial and in-frame only. Altogether approximately 67,000 clones are present, roughly 90% being singletons, with the ten largest covering 9.5% to 12%. The source material was CD8+ T cells from blood, sampled before the transplant. The receptors originated from a human donor who received a combined kidney and bone marrow transplant.

V gene TRBV19 combines with J gene TRBJ1-5, with 8 bases identical to TRBD1. This CDR3 contains 16 residues. V was clipped by 4 bases and J by 5 bases; unmatched bases: 10. CDR1 and CDR2 from the germline V gene are LNHDA and SQIVND (reference sequence). In nucleotides, the CDR3 is TGTGCCAGTAGTAGTGGGTCGGGACAGGAAGATCAGCCCCAGCATTTT. Amino acid sequence: CASSSGSGQEDQPQHF.

J is TRBJ1-1 and V is TRBV9; D remains unclear. With 3 bases removed from V and 7 bases from J, the gap between germline ends came to 7 bases. Germline V gene data show CDR1 as SGDLS and CDR2 as YYNGEE. The CDR3 contains 11 residues. This CDR3 reads CASSAEGEAFF. The CDR3 DNA follows: TGTGCCAGCAGCGCGGAGGGTGAAGCTTTCTTT.

The CDR3 region is CSVEPGQGRETQYF. CDR3 coding DNA: TGCAGCGTTGAACCGGGACAGGGGAGGGAGACCCAGTACTTC. This rearrangement joins TRBV29-1 to TRBJ2-5; 10 nucleotides line up with TRBD1. The CDR3 sequence is 14 residues long. Trimming at V came to 2 bases and at J to 5 bases, leaving 5 bases not matched to a gene. CDR1 and CDR2 from the germline V gene are SQVTM and ANQGSEA.

This chain connects TRBV5-6 to TRBJ2-7, with D unclear. CDR1 and CDR2 from the germline V gene are SGHDT and YYEEEE. V gave up 0 bases and J gave up 3 bases, with 10 bases separating them. The length of the CDR3 is 14 residues. The DNA of the CDR3 is TGTGCCAGCAGCTTGGCCGGTGATCTCTACGAGCAGTACTTC. Protein product: CASSLAGDLYEQYF.

The rearrangement joins TRBV6-5 to TRBJ2-7, with 10 bases aligning to TRBD1. The CDR3 runs to 14 residues. V dropped 6 bases and J dropped 6; count of bases not matched to a gene: 8. Germline loops: CDR1 MNHEY, CDR2 SVGAGI. The CDR3 loop is CASSPGQGSGEQYF. As DNA, the CDR3 is TGTGCCAGCAGCCCGGGACAGGGGTCCGGCGAGCAGTACTTC.